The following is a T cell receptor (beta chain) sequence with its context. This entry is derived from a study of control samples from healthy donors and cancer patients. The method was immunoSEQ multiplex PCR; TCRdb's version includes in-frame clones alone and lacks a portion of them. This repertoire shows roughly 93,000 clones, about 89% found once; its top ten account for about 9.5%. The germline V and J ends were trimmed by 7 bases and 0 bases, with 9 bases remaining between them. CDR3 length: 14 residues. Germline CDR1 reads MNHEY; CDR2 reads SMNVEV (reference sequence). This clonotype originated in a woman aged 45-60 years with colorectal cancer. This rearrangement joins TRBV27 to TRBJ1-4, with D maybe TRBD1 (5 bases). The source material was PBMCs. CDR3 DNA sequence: TGTGCCAGCAAAGCGACAGCAACTAATGAAAAACTGTTTTTT. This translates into CASKATATNEKLFF. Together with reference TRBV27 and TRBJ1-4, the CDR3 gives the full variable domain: EAQVTQNPRYLITVTGKKLTVTCSQNMNHEYMSWYRQDPGLGLRQIYYSMNVEVTDKGDVPEGYKVSRKEKRNFPLILESPSPNQTSLYFCASKATATNEKLFFGSGTQLSVL.